The T cell receptor beta chain under discussion was sequenced for a study of shared T cell receptors in the human thymus. Trimming cost V 6 bases and J 0 bases, with 15 bases left between them. The germline V gene has CDR1 MDHEN and CDR2 SYDVKM. The CDR3 extends over 16 amino acids. Measured with immunoSEQ multiplex PCR; TCRdb has only the in-frame clones, and not every one. The sample records about 380,000 clones, 95% being singletons. V and J are TRBV28 and TRBJ1-3; possible D gene TRBD1, 5 bases. Sequencing used thymocytes. This TCR came from a human donor. CDR3 protein: CASSSHRTSSGNTIYF. The CDR3 nucleotides are TGTGCCAGCAGCTCCCACAGGACGAGCTCTGGAAACACCATATATTTT.